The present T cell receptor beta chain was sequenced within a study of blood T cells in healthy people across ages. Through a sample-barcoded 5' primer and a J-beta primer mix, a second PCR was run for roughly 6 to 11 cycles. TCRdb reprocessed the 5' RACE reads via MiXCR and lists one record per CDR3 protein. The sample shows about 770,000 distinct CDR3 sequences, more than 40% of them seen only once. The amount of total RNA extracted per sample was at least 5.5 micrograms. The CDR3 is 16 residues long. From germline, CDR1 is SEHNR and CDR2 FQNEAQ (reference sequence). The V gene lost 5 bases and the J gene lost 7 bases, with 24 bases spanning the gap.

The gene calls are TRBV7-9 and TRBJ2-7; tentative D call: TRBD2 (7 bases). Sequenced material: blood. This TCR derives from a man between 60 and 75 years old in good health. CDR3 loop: CASSRRPGGIHNEQYF. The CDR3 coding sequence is TGTGCCAGCAGCCGGAGGCCGGGGGGCATCCACAATGAGCAGTACTTC.